Here is one T cell receptor beta chain with its context. Its antigen is still unknown. The source of the sample is a study of CXCR3-negative and CXCR3-positive naive CD8 T cells. CD45RO-CCR7+CD27+CD95- marked naive CD8+ T cells. With UMI labels, 5' RACE was used to prepare the TRB cDNA libraries. TCRdb re-called the 5' RACE reads and gives one entry per CDR3 protein, without DNA. The sample spans under 150,000 distinct CDR3 sequences; the ten largest clones claim roughly 0.28%. The CDR3 runs to 14 residues. The germline CDR1 and CDR2 sequences are MDHEN and SYDVKM. Overall study results and limits: Within a donor, both naive subsets shared TRBV-TRBJ usage, unlike memory cells. Higher TRB CDR3 hydrophobicity marked CXCR3-positive naive cells relative to CXCR3-negative naive cells.

J is TRBJ2-7 and V is TRBV28. The origin of this receptor is a human donor in good health. Some clones in this sample may be carry-over from other donors' samples. Sequenced sample: naive CXCR3+ CD8+ T cells from blood. Subset specified: CD45RO-CCR7+CD27+CD95- naive CD8+ T cells expressing CXCR3 (TNR3+). Here the CDR3 reads CASSRRVSSYEQYF.